Presented here are 20 T cell receptor beta chains from one specimen sequenced in a study of cytomegalovirus exposure and HLA in healthy donors. This table comes from immunoSEQ multiplex PCR, and its TCRdb copy is limited to in-frame clones, with some not included. The sample lists under 65,000 clones, approximately 90% occurring once. The specimen sequenced was PBMCs. These receptors were collected from a woman aged 18-29 years in good health and CMV-seropositive.

The chain carries TRBV19 and TRBJ2-1, with TRBD2 matching over 9 bases. The CDR3 covers 16 residues. V lost 3 bases to trimming and J lost 6 bases; unmatched junction nucleotides: 9. The germline V gene encodes CDR1 LNHDA and CDR2 SQIVND (reference sequence). Here the CDR3 DNA reads TGTGCCAGTAGTATTGCCTTGGCGGGGGGGCTCAATGAGCAGTTCTTC. Translated: CASSIALAGGLNEQFF.

V and J are TRBV4-1 and TRBJ2-7; TRBD1 agrees at 9 bases. Germline V gene sequence: CDR1 MGHRA, CDR2 YSYEKL. CDR3 length: 15 amino acids. The V segment lost 3 bases and the J segment 5 bases; nucleotides outside the gene matches: 8. This CDR3 reads CASSHGGDRAHEQYF. CDR3 DNA: TGCGCCAGCAGCCATGGAGGGGACAGGGCCCACGAGCAGTACTTC.

This rearrangement joins TRBV6-5 to TRBJ2-7, with TRBD1 matching over 8 bases. CDR1 MNHEY and CDR2 SVGAGI come from the germline V gene. The length of the CDR3 is 14 residues. J gave up 3 bases and V 4 bases, and 5 bases lay outside the gene matches. The CDR3 loop reads CASSFRDRSYEQYF. The CDR3, as DNA: TGTGCCAGCAGTTTCCGGGACAGGAGCTACGAGCAGTACTTC.

This rearrangement joins TRBV6-5 to TRBJ1-5; D may be TRBD1 (6 bases). Trimming stripped 5 bases from V and 0 bases from J, with 11 bases between. Germline CDR1 reads MNHEY; CDR2 reads SVGAGI. The CDR3 is made up of 15 amino acids. CDR3 nucleotides: TGTGCCAGCAGTCCCGGACAGACTAGCAATCAGCCCCAGCATTTT. Protein: CASSPGQTSNQPQHF.

This clone has a single count. The rearrangement links TRBV18 to TRBJ2-2; 10 nucleotides agree with TRBD1. The germline CDR1 and CDR2 sequences are KGHSH and LQKENI. CDR3 length equals 17 residues. Unmatched junction bases numbered 7, after V lost 2 bases and J lost 4 bases. Written as DNA, the CDR3 is TGTGCCAGCTCACCAGTCCCGGGACAGGGGATCACCGGGGAGCTGTTTTTT. It specifies CASSPVPGQGITGELFF.

This chain links TRBV27 with TRBJ2-3; 9 bases agree with TRBD2. In germline, CDR1 is MNHEY, CDR2 SMNVEV (reference sequence). The CDR3 spans 16 residues. V was clipped by 0 bases and J by 2 bases; unmatched bases: 3. CDR3 amino acids: CASSLSQRGDTDTQYF. The DNA for the CDR3 is TGTGCCAGCAGTTTATCTCAGCGGGGGGACACAGATACGCAGTATTTT.

The V gene is TRBV6-1, the J gene TRBJ1-5; TRBD1 aligns across 7 bases. V dropped 1 base and J dropped 7; count of bases not matched to a gene: 4. The CDR3 is 14 amino acids. Germline CDR1 is MNHNS and CDR2 is SASEGT. The CDR3 spells CASSEGQGVQPQHF. CDR3 nucleotide sequence: TGTGCCAGCAGTGAAGGACAGGGAGTACAGCCCCAGCATTTT.

V and J are TRBV19 and TRBJ1-5, with TRBD1 matching over 10 bases. V shed 5 bases, J shed 4 bases, and the junction held 5 bases outside the gene matches. The length of the CDR3 is 15 residues. Germline values: CDR1 LNHDA, CDR2 SQIVND (reference sequence). CDR3 loop: CASSPGTGVNQPQHF. CDR3 nucleotides: TGTGCCAGTAGTCCCGGGACAGGGGTAAATCAGCCCCAGCATTTT.

V gene TRBV15 combines with J gene TRBJ2-1; tentative D call: TRBD1 (6 bases). The CDR3 runs to 18 residues. Germline loops: CDR1 LNHNV, CDR2 YYDKDF (reference sequence). V dropped 0 bases and J dropped 6 bases, with 21 bases sitting between them. CDR3 DNA: TGTGCCACCAGCAGAGAGTCAGTAGGGCTACAGGGCTTCAATGAGCAGTTCTTC. It specifies CATSRESVGLQGFNEQFF.

The chain joins TRBV10-3 to TRBJ2-5; D remains ambiguous. The CDR3 is 14 residues long. The germline V gene encodes CDR1 ENHRY and CDR2 SYGVKD. V shed 0 bases and J shed 2 bases, with 7 bases lying between them. For the CDR3, the DNA is TGTGCCATCAGTGAGTCACGCGGACAAGAGACCCAGTACTTC. This gives the protein CAISESRGQETQYF.

The chain has TRBV11-2 and TRBJ2-1, with TRBD1 matching 7 bases. Germline loops: CDR1 SGHAT, CDR2 FQNNGV. CDR3 length equals 16 residues. With V trimmed by 4 bases and J by 4 bases, 10 bases remained unmatched. CDR3 protein: CASSSRMDRSYNEQFF. The CDR3 region has the DNA TGTGCCAGCAGCTCGCGGATGGACAGGTCTTACAATGAGCAGTTCTTC.

This chain connects TRBV6-1 to TRBJ1-2; D ambiguous. V dropped 6 bases and J dropped 5 bases, with 10 bases sitting between them. This CDR3 has 12 amino acids. Per germline, CDR1 MNHNS and CDR2 SASEGT. CDR3 DNA sequence: TGTGCCAGCAGCGACGGGGATTATGGCTACACCTTC. It encodes CASSDGDYGYTF.

The gene calls are TRBV28 and TRBJ2-4, with 12 bases fitting TRBD1. Germline CDR1 reads MDHEN; CDR2 reads SYDVKM. The CDR3 runs to 16 residues. V dropped 5 bases and J dropped 11; count of bases not matched to a gene: 13. The CDR3 region is CASSHGTGGLQNFQYF. Here the CDR3 DNA reads TGTGCCAGCAGTCACGGGACAGGGGGCCTCCAAAATTTTCAGTACTTC.

The gene calls are TRBV2 and TRBJ2-5; TRBD1 is a possible D gene (5 bases). The V and J ends lost 3 bases and 4 bases respectively, with 15 bases between them. This CDR3 is built from 15 residues. Germline CDR1 SNHLY, CDR2 FYNNEI. CDR3 DNA sequence: TGTGCCAGCAGTGACATCCCAGGGTGGGGAGAGACCCAGTACTTC. Protein: CASSDIPGWGETQYF.

The J gene is TRBJ1-2, the V gene TRBV19; D possibly corresponds to TRBD1 (6 bases). This CDR3 spans 15 amino acids. Germline values: CDR1 LNHDA, CDR2 SQIVND (reference sequence). V lost 3 bases and J 5 bases, leaving 16 bases between the germline ends. In nucleotides, the CDR3 is TGTGCCAGTAGTATCGGGGAGCAGGGGTCATATGGCTACACCTTC. It specifies CASSIGEQGSYGYTF.

The chain is built from TRBV7-9 and TRBJ1-1, with D hard to call. V lost 5 bases to trimming and J lost 4 bases, with 17 bases between them. Germline lookup yields CDR1 SEHNR and CDR2 FQNEAQ (reference sequence). CDR3 size: 15 residues. The CDR3 reads CASSPINLGSTEAFF. CDR3 DNA: TGTGCCAGCAGCCCCATAAACCTGGGGAGCACTGAAGCTTTCTTT.

The chain links TRBV29-1 to TRBJ1-2; D unresolved. Germline V CDR1 and CDR2: SQVTM, ANQGSEA. V lost 4 bases, J lost 2 bases, and 11 bases lay in between. This CDR3 contains 13 residues. In DNA form, the CDR3 reads TGCAGCGTTGGGGCACGCCAGAACTATGGCTACACCTTC. It codes for CSVGARQNYGYTF.

The chain recombines TRBV28 with TRBJ2-1, with TRBD1 matching over 7 bases. The CDR3 is made up of 14 amino acids. From germline, CDR1 is MDHEN and CDR2 SYDVKM. V shed 5 bases and J 4 bases; nucleotides not matched to a gene: 5. In DNA form, the CDR3 reads TGTGCCAGCAGTCGAGGGGGCGGTTACAATGAGCAGTTCTTC. It yields the protein CASSRGGGYNEQFF.

This clone was counted only a few times. The rearrangement joins TRBV4-2 to TRBJ2-7; perhaps TRBD2 as D (6 bases). V was trimmed by 0 bases and J by 0 bases, leaving 9 bases between them. In germline, CDR1 is LGHNA, CDR2 YNFKEQ. The CDR3 loop spans 15 amino acids. The DNA for the CDR3 is TGTGCCAGCAGCCAAGATAGCGGAAACTCCTACGAGCAGTACTTC. It codes for CASSQDSGNSYEQYF.

The chain couples TRBV5-1 to TRBJ2-2; TRBD1 might be the D (6 bases). V was trimmed by 4 bases and J by 1 base, leaving 8 bases between them. CDR3 length: 14 amino acids. Germline CDR1 reads SGHRS; CDR2 reads YFSETQ. The CDR3 reads CASSTGQNTGELFF. The CDR3 DNA follows: TGCGCCAGCAGCACGGGACAGAACACCGGGGAGCTGTTTTTT.